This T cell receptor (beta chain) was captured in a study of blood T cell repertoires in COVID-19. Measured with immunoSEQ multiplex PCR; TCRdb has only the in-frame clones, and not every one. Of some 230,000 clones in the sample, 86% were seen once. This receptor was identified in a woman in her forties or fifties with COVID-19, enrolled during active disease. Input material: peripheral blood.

CDR3 amino acids: CASSWGTGPDTQYF. The CDR3 nucleotides are TGTGCCAGCAGCTGGGGCACAGGGCCAGATACGCAGTATTTT. This chain uses TRBV5-8 with TRBJ2-3; possible D gene TRBD1, 6 bases. This CDR3 region has 14 residues. V was trimmed by 3 bases and J by 4 bases, leaving 12 bases between them. Germline CDR1 SGHTS, CDR2 YDEGEE.